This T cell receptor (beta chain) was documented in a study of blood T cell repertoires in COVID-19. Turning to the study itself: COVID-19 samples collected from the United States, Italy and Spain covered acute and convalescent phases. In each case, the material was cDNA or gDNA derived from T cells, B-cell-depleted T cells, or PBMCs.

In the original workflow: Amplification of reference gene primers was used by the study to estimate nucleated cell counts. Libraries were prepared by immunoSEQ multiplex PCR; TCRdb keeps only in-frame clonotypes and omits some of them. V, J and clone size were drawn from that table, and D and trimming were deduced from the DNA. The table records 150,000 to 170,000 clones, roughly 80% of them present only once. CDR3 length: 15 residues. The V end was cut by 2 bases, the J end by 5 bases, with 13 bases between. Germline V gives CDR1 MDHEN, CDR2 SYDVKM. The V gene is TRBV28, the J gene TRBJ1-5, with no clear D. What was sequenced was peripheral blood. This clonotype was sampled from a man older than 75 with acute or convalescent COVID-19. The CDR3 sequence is CASSLGAARYQPQHF. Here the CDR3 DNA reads TGTGCCAGCAGTTTAGGTGCGGCGAGGTATCAGCCCCAGCATTTT.